This is a list of T cell receptor beta chains from one sample in a study of T cell responses to AZD1222 COVID-19 vaccine. Data came from immunoSEQ multiplex PCR; TCRdb stores just in-frame clones and leaves some out. This sample yields over 100,000 clones, of which around 90% are seen a single time; approximately 8.4% belongs to the top ten. Sequenced material: peripheral blood, taken on day 0 of AZD1222 vaccination. Receptors were obtained from an adult in good health. Each CDR3 is given with its conserved first and last residue. Each record gives: CDR3 DNA, CDR3 protein, J gene, V gene, clone size, D gene. The D gene is left open where the match is weak. Clone size is shown for a subset of rows, as once, few, many or a class of expanded clone.

CDR3 DNA: TGTGCCAGCCGCTTGGGAATAGCGGGGTACCAAGAGACCCAGTACTTC; CDR3 protein: CASRLGIAGYQETQYF; J gene: TRBJ2-5; V gene: TRBV7-9; clone size: .; D gene: TRBD2
CDR3 DNA: TGTGCCAGCAGCCGCGGGAACTCCCACCTCTATGGCTACACCTTC; CDR3 protein: CASSRGNSHLYGYTF; J gene: TRBJ1-2; V gene: TRBV3-1/TRBV3-2; clone size: .; D gene: .
CDR3 DNA: TGCGCCAGCAGCCGGACAGGCGGTAGAGAGCAGTACTTC; CDR3 protein: CASSRTGGREQYF; J gene: TRBJ2-7; V gene: TRBV4-1; clone size: .; D gene: TRBD1
CDR3 DNA: TGTGCCAGCAGCAAGGACAGGGGCCCTTCCTACGAGCAGTACTTC; CDR3 protein: CASSKDRGPSYEQYF; J gene: TRBJ2-7; V gene: TRBV6-5; clone size: .; D gene: TRBD1
CDR3 DNA: TGTGCCAGCAGCCGGGACAGACGTTATGGCTACACCTTC; CDR3 protein: CASSRDRRYGYTF; J gene: TRBJ1-2; V gene: TRBV7-8; clone size: .; D gene: TRBD1
CDR3 DNA: TGCGCCAGCAGCTTGGAAAACAGGGAACACGAGCAGTACTTC; CDR3 protein: CASSLENREHEQYF; J gene: TRBJ2-7; V gene: TRBV5-1; clone size: .; D gene: .
CDR3 DNA: TGTGCCAGCAGCTTGTTGGGACAGATTCCCCTATATGGCTACACCTTC; CDR3 protein: CASSLLGQIPLYGYTF; J gene: TRBJ1-2; V gene: TRBV5-8; clone size: .; D gene: TRBD1
CDR3 DNA: TGTGCCAGCAGCTTTGGGGGGACGGACGTGGGCTACACCTTC; CDR3 protein: CASSFGGTDVGYTF; J gene: TRBJ1-2; V gene: TRBV7-3; clone size: .; D gene: .
CDR3 DNA: TGCGCCAGCAGCTTGGCCACGGGGGCAGATACGCAGTATTTT; CDR3 protein: CASSLATGADTQYF; J gene: TRBJ2-3; V gene: TRBV5-1; clone size: once; D gene: .
CDR3 DNA: TGTGCCAGCAGTCGCCGGGTCCAAGCGGAGTACGAGCAGTACTTC; CDR3 protein: CASSRRVQAEYEQYF; J gene: TRBJ2-7; V gene: TRBV6-5; clone size: .; D gene: .
CDR3 DNA: TGTGCCAGCTCACCTGGGACAGGGAAAGGCTACACCTTC; CDR3 protein: CASSPGTGKGYTF; J gene: TRBJ1-2; V gene: TRBV18; clone size: .; D gene: TRBD1
CDR3 DNA: TGTGCCAGCAGTTTAACGCTGCGGGGCCCAAGGTCTGGCTACACCTTC; CDR3 protein: CASSLTLRGPRSGYTF; J gene: TRBJ1-2; V gene: TRBV27; clone size: once; D gene: .
CDR3 DNA: TGTGCCAGCAGCCCGGGACAAGCCGGTATCACCGGGGAGCTGTTTTTT; CDR3 protein: CASSPGQAGITGELFF; J gene: TRBJ2-2; V gene: TRBV7-6; clone size: .; D gene: .
CDR3 DNA: TGTGCCAGCAGTGACAGGGGAGGACCCAGGCGCTACACGACCTTC; CDR3 protein: CASSDRGGPRRYTTF; J gene: TRBJ1-2; V gene: TRBV6-1; clone size: .; D gene: .
CDR3 DNA: TGTGCCAGCAGTTTAGTTGTCGGGACTAGGGCACCAAAGACCCAGTACTTC; CDR3 protein: CASSLVVGTRAPKTQYF; J gene: TRBJ2-5; V gene: TRBV28; clone size: .; D gene: TRBD2
CDR3 DNA: TGTGCCAGCAGCCCTCGGACTAGCGGGGGACGTGAGCAGTTCTTC; CDR3 protein: CASSPRTSGGREQFF; J gene: TRBJ2-1; V gene: TRBV7-6; clone size: .; D gene: TRBD2
CDR3 DNA: TGTGCCAGTAGTCGGGACAGGGTTTTGACCTACGAGCAGTACTTC; CDR3 protein: CASSRDRVLTYEQYF; J gene: TRBJ2-7; V gene: TRBV19; clone size: .; D gene: TRBD1
CDR3 DNA: TGTGCCAGCAGGATACCTCGACAGGTCACTGAAGCTTTCTTT; CDR3 protein: CASRIPRQVTEAFF; J gene: TRBJ1-1; V gene: TRBV28; clone size: .; D gene: .
CDR3 DNA: TGTGCCAGTAGTCCTGTGGAGGCCCCAAATGAAAAACTGTTTTTT; CDR3 protein: CASSPVEAPNEKLFF; J gene: TRBJ1-4; V gene: TRBV19; clone size: .; D gene: .
CDR3 DNA: TGTGCCAGCAGCTTGGGTGGGGGTACTGAAGCTTTCTTT; CDR3 protein: CASSLGGGTEAFF; J gene: TRBJ1-1; V gene: TRBV5-5; clone size: .; D gene: .
CDR3 DNA: TGTGCCAGCAGTGGCAGGACAGGGGGCACAGATACGCAGTATTTT; CDR3 protein: CASSGRTGGTDTQYF; J gene: TRBJ2-3; V gene: TRBV2; clone size: .; D gene: TRBD1
CDR3 DNA: TGTGCCAGCAGCTGGGGGGCAGAACTGTTTTTT; CDR3 protein: CASSWGAELFF; J gene: TRBJ1-4; V gene: TRBV5-5; clone size: .; D gene: .
CDR3 DNA: TGTGCCAGCACTTACCGGACGGGCGCAGGGGTGGCTTTCTTT; CDR3 protein: CASTYRTGAGVAFF; J gene: TRBJ1-1; V gene: TRBV6-5; clone size: .; D gene: .
CDR3 DNA: TGCAGTGCTAGTAAAGGAGATACGCAGTATTTT; CDR3 protein: CSASKGDTQYF; J gene: TRBJ2-3; V gene: TRBV20-1; clone size: once; D gene: .
CDR3 DNA: TGCGCCACCAACCCGGGAGGGTTCCAAGAGACCCAGTACTTC; CDR3 protein: CATNPGGFQETQYF; J gene: TRBJ2-5; V gene: TRBV5-1; clone size: .; D gene: TRBD2
CDR3 DNA: TGTGCCAGCAGCTACCCCAACGAGGATACGCAGTATTTT; CDR3 protein: CASSYPNEDTQYF; J gene: TRBJ2-3; V gene: TRBV7-3; clone size: .; D gene: .
CDR3 DNA: TGTGCCAGTAGACGCGCTCAGGGAAGGAACACCGGGGAGCTGTTTTTT; CDR3 protein: CASRRAQGRNTGELFF; J gene: TRBJ2-2; V gene: TRBV19; clone size: .; D gene: .
CDR3 DNA: TGCGCCAGCAGCAAAGCGCCCCCGGACGAGCAGTACTTC; CDR3 protein: CASSKAPPDEQYF; J gene: TRBJ2-7; V gene: TRBV10-1; clone size: .; D gene: .
CDR3 DNA: TGTGCCAGCAGTACCGGGACAGGGGCATTGAACACTGAAGCTTTCTTT; CDR3 protein: CASSTGTGALNTEAFF; J gene: TRBJ1-1; V gene: TRBV7-6; clone size: .; D gene: TRBD1
CDR3 DNA: TGTGCCAGCGTAGAAGGACAGGGGGTGTACAATGAGCAGTTCTTC; CDR3 protein: CASVEGQGVYNEQFF; J gene: TRBJ2-1; V gene: TRBV2; clone size: .; D gene: TRBD1
CDR3 DNA: TGCGCCAGCAGTTGGGCCGGAAGCACAGATACGCAGTATTTT; CDR3 protein: CASSWAGSTDTQYF; J gene: TRBJ2-3; V gene: TRBV10-2; clone size: .; D gene: .
CDR3 DNA: TGTGCCAGCAGCCCTACTAGCGGGGGATACGGTACGCAGTATTTT; CDR3 protein: CASSPTSGGYGTQYF; J gene: TRBJ2-3; V gene: TRBV7-6; clone size: .; D gene: TRBD2
CDR3 DNA: TGTGCCAGCAAACCTTTTCGGGGACAGGGTGTTCAGCCCCAGCATTTT; CDR3 protein: CASKPFRGQGVQPQHF; J gene: TRBJ1-5; V gene: TRBV7-8; clone size: .; D gene: TRBD1
CDR3 DNA: TGTGCCACTCTGGGCTTAGGGGAAAAACTGTTTTTT; CDR3 protein: CATLGLGEKLFF; J gene: TRBJ1-4; V gene: TRBV6-1; clone size: .; D gene: .
CDR3 DNA: TGCGCCAGCAGCTCGTCGGGACTAGCGGGAGCTTCGGTTCGTAATGAGCAGTTCTTC; CDR3 protein: CASSSSGLAGASVRNEQFF; J gene: TRBJ2-1; V gene: TRBV5-1; clone size: .; D gene: TRBD2
CDR3 DNA: TGTGCCAGCAGTTTAGGCCAGCTCTATGGCTACACCTTC; CDR3 protein: CASSLGQLYGYTF; J gene: TRBJ1-2; V gene: TRBV12-3/TRBV12-4; clone size: .; D gene: .
CDR3 DNA: TGTGCCAGCAGCGTCGGGGACTTCTCGAGGGGCTACACCTTC; CDR3 protein: CASSVGDFSRGYTF; J gene: TRBJ1-2; V gene: TRBV9; clone size: .; D gene: .
CDR3 DNA: TGTGCCAGCAGCTTGGCGAGGGGGAGTACCACAGATACGCAGTATTTT; CDR3 protein: CASSLARGSTTDTQYF; J gene: TRBJ2-3; V gene: TRBV5-4; clone size: .; D gene: .
CDR3 DNA: TGTGCCAGTAGTTCGCTCTCGGGCCGGTCTGGAAACACCATATATTTT; CDR3 protein: CASSSLSGRSGNTIYF; J gene: TRBJ1-3; V gene: TRBV19; clone size: .; D gene: .